The rows below give T cell receptor beta chains drawn from one sample of a study of human T cells and chemical hapten exposure. TCRdb used MiXCR to reprocess the RACE reads, holding one entry per CDR3 protein. The data contain about 65,000 distinct CDR3 sequences, 5.5% to 7.5% of them singletons. Input material: whole blood. Every receptor here comes from a female donor in good health. Some clones in this sample may be carry-over from other donors' samples. The conserved cysteine and the conserved F or W are not part of the CDR3 here. The order of the fields is V gene, J gene, CDR3 protein.

V: TRBV6-5; J: TRBJ1-1; CDR3: ASSYGTAIMNTEAF
V: TRBV7-2; J: TRBJ2-1; CDR3: ASSPWTGDNEQF
V: TRBV2; J: TRBJ1-2; CDR3: ASRESDNLEGYT
V: TRBV7-2; J: TRBJ2-3; CDR3: ASRGPADTQY
V: TRBV28; J: TRBJ1-1; CDR3: ASSLVGQAF
V: TRBV9; J: TRBJ1-2; CDR3: ASSVRQGLSKDYT
V: TRBV29-1; J: TRBJ2-1; CDR3: SVEGRWGNEQF
V: TRBV12-3/TRBV12-4; J: TRBJ1-2; CDR3: ASSSEGDYGYT
V: TRBV20-1; J: TRBJ2-2; CDR3: SARDDQRTTGELF
V: TRBV5-6; J: TRBJ1-1; CDR3: ASSQGHEVAF
V: TRBV20-1; J: TRBJ1-1; CDR3: SAVGRGNMNTEAF
V: TRBV7-9; J: TRBJ2-3; CDR3: ASSLGLATVTDTQY
V: TRBV5-6; J: TRBJ2-1; CDR3: ASVEYLLGGTGYNEQF
V: TRBV5-1; J: TRBJ2-3; CDR3: ASKEGGNTDTQY
V: TRBV28; J: TRBJ1-4; CDR3: ASSLGTVEKLF
V: TRBV29-1; J: TRBJ2-5; CDR3: SVVRDRGLQETQY
V: TRBV19; J: TRBJ2-7; CDR3: ASSSRTGKSYEQY
V: TRBV11-2; J: TRBJ1-1; CDR3: ASSLGIGRAEAF
V: TRBV28; J: TRBJ2-5; CDR3: ASSLIWRPQETQY
V: TRBV2; J: TRBJ2-5; CDR3: ASTRGLQETQY
V: TRBV29-1; J: TRBJ2-5; CDR3: SGERGRAQY
V: TRBV28; J: TRBJ2-7; CDR3: ASSSPGTSGRPPGYIGEQY
V: TRBV5-1; J: TRBJ2-3; CDR3: ASSRADVMADTQY
V: TRBV6-2/TRBV6-3; J: TRBJ2-1; CDR3: ASSYSGLAGDSTYNEQF
V: TRBV7-9; J: TRBJ1-1; CDR3: ASRPRQPKGFMNTEAF
V: TRBV14; J: TRBJ1-2; CDR3: ASSQDRIDYGYT
V: TRBV5-1; J: TRBJ1-6; CDR3: ASSLGTTGGRNSPLH
V: TRBV9; J: TRBJ2-7; CDR3: ASRAGTLNNEQY
V: TRBV5-1; J: TRBJ2-3; CDR3: ASSLEAGGDTQY
V: TRBV6-2/TRBV6-3; J: TRBJ1-5; CDR3: ASSYSNSHQPQH
V: TRBV28; J: TRBJ2-7; CDR3: ASEGWSYEQY
V: TRBV6-2/TRBV6-3; J: TRBJ1-1; CDR3: ASYPGTLNTEAF
V: TRBV25-1; J: TRBJ2-3; CDR3: ASSALDIPDTQY